Listed below are T cell receptor beta chains from one sample, sequenced in a study of radiotherapy plus CTLA-4 blockade in lung cancer. Sequencing was performed with immunoSEQ multiplex PCR; in TCRdb, only in-frame clones are kept and a portion is missing. This repertoire shows about 85,000 clones, approximately 83% found once; its top ten account for about 2%. Here the sequenced sample was peripheral blood, taken from a patient treated with radiotherapy plus ipilimumab. The receptor source for this set is a human donor with non-small cell lung cancer who had a partial response to radiotherapy plus ipilimumab. Both conserved end residues are part of each CDR3. Each record gives: J gene, clone size, V gene, D gene, CDR3 protein, CDR3 DNA. D genes are given only for firm matches. Only some rows state a clone size, as once, few, many or a class for expanded clones.

j_gene: TRBJ2-2; abundance: -; v_gene: TRBV28; d_gene: TRBD2; CDR3aa: CASSLMGLAGANTGELFF; CDR3nt: TGTGCCAGCAGTTTAATGGGACTAGCGGGAGCGAACACCGGGGAGCTGTTTTTT
j_gene: TRBJ2-1; abundance: -; v_gene: TRBV2; d_gene: -; CDR3aa: CASSARDPYNEQFF; CDR3nt: TGTGCCAGCAGTGCCAGGGATCCCTACAATGAGCAGTTCTTC
j_gene: TRBJ1-1; abundance: -; v_gene: TRBV19; d_gene: -; CDR3aa: CASSFGRGLTEAFF; CDR3nt: TGTGCCAGTAGTTTCGGCAGGGGATTGACTGAAGCTTTCTTT
j_gene: TRBJ2-5; abundance: -; v_gene: TRBV7-6; d_gene: TRBD2; CDR3aa: CASSSTGGSGSIETQYF; CDR3nt: TGTGCCAGCAGCTCCACCGGAGGGAGCGGGAGTATAGAGACCCAGTACTTC
j_gene: TRBJ2-6; abundance: -; v_gene: TRBV6-1; d_gene: TRBD1; CDR3aa: CASSVVGTGMGSGANVLTF; CDR3nt: TGTGCCAGCAGTGTCGTGGGGACAGGGATGGGCTCTGGGGCCAACGTCCTGACTTTC
j_gene: TRBJ2-3; abundance: -; v_gene: TRBV5-1; d_gene: TRBD1; CDR3aa: CASSGSRDRGTSTDTQYF; CDR3nt: TGCGCCAGCAGCGGGAGCCGGGACAGGGGTACTAGCACAGATACGCAGTATTTT
j_gene: TRBJ2-1; abundance: once; v_gene: TRBV23-1; d_gene: TRBD2; CDR3aa: CASSSPGLAGNEQFF; CDR3nt: TGCGCCAGCTCCTCACCGGGACTAGCGGGGAATGAGCAGTTCTTC
j_gene: TRBJ1-2; abundance: -; v_gene: TRBV7-2; d_gene: TRBD1; CDR3aa: CASSLAAGTGGGYTF; CDR3nt: TGTGCCAGCAGCTTAGCGGCCGGGACAGGGGGTGGCTACACCTTC
j_gene: TRBJ1-1; abundance: -; v_gene: TRBV5-1; d_gene: -; CDR3aa: CASSLRTPADTEAFF; CDR3nt: TGCGCCAGCAGCCTCCGGACTCCGGCCGACACTGAAGCTTTCTTT
j_gene: TRBJ2-3; abundance: -; v_gene: TRBV15; d_gene: TRBD2; CDR3aa: CATSRGGLAGTDTQYF; CDR3nt: TGTGCCACCAGCAGGGGGGGACTAGCGGGGACAGATACGCAGTATTTT
j_gene: TRBJ2-2; abundance: -; v_gene: TRBV29-1; d_gene: -; CDR3aa: CSVVAGTGELFF; CDR3nt: TGCAGCGTTGTGGCTGGCACCGGGGAGCTGTTTTTT
j_gene: TRBJ2-5; abundance: -; v_gene: TRBV7-9; d_gene: -; CDR3aa: CASSVGAVQETQYF; CDR3nt: TGTGCCAGCAGCGTGGGGGCCGTCCAAGAGACCCAGTACTTC
j_gene: TRBJ2-6; abundance: -; v_gene: TRBV19; d_gene: -; CDR3aa: CASTKLADNNVLTF; CDR3nt: TGTGCCAGTACTAAACTAGCAGATAATAACGTCCTGACTTTC
j_gene: TRBJ2-7; abundance: -; v_gene: TRBV6-5; d_gene: -; CDR3aa: CASSEQVQSTLQYF; CDR3nt: TGTGCCAGCAGTGAACAGGTCCAGTCAACTTTGCAGTACTTC
j_gene: TRBJ1-3; abundance: -; v_gene: TRBV5-4; d_gene: TRBD1; CDR3aa: CASSLGLPGQRDTIYF; CDR3nt: TGTGCCAGCAGCTTGGGCCTACCGGGACAGAGGGACACCATATATTTT
j_gene: TRBJ2-7; abundance: -; v_gene: TRBV11-2; d_gene: TRBD1; CDR3aa: CASSFTGTGTYEQYF; CDR3nt: TGTGCCAGCAGCTTCACCGGGACAGGGACCTACGAGCAGTACTTC
j_gene: TRBJ1-1; abundance: many; v_gene: TRBV28; d_gene: -; CDR3aa: CASSLGRAFRGGRTEAFF; CDR3nt: TGTGCCAGCAGTTTAGGGCGGGCTTTTCGCGGGGGCCGCACTGAAGCTTTCTTT
j_gene: TRBJ2-2; abundance: once; v_gene: TRBV7-9; d_gene: TRBD2; CDR3aa: CASSLMREGTGELFF; CDR3nt: TGTGCCAGCAGCTTAATGCGGGAGGGCACCGGGGAGCTGTTTTTT
j_gene: TRBJ2-2; abundance: few; v_gene: TRBV19; d_gene: TRBD1; CDR3aa: CASTLTTTIDRGSNGGTGELFF; CDR3nt: TGTGCCAGTACCCTGACAACAACGATTGACAGGGGGAGTAACGGCGGTACCGGGGAGCTGTTTTTT
j_gene: TRBJ2-5; abundance: -; v_gene: TRBV19; d_gene: -; CDR3aa: CASSIPGHPIQETQYF; CDR3nt: TGTGCCAGTAGTATTCCGGGACACCCAATTCAAGAGACCCAGTACTTC